The TCR beta chain under discussion was sequenced for a study of human T cells and chemical hapten exposure. Looking at the study overall: 2% DPC applied to an approximately 2 cm by approximately 2 cm arm area sensitized donors. Per-sample TCR yield variability stemmed mainly from small pooled library volume differences. 0.01% DPC was applied to the upper back in patch tests, which were read at 6 days.

Noted time point: pre-sensitization, week 0. The treatment was: therapeutic diphenylcyclopropenone sensitization with weekly scalp DPC. TCRdb fed the RACE reads into MiXCR, producing one record per CDR3 protein. This table holds a few hundred thousand distinct CDR3 sequences, approximately 5.8% found once. Whole-study results and caveats: Versus controls, expanded TCRs had significantly more large CDR3 similarity clusters.

This clonotype was picked up a small number of times. Its antigen is still unknown. V was trimmed by 4 bases and J by 1 base, leaving 5 bases between them. Germline CDR1 reads MGHDK; CDR2 reads SYGVNS. This CDR3 is 13 amino acids long. This specimen consisted of whole blood, obtained in connection with sensitization to the hapten diphenylcyclopropenone (DPC). The chain has TRBV25-1 and TRBJ1-5, with D hard to call. This sequence was found in a woman aged 18-29 years with alopecia areata. Some clones in this sample may be carry-over from other donors' samples. CDR3 region: CASSAGSNQPQHF. CDR3 in DNA: TGTGCCAGCAGTGCAGGAAGCAATCAGCCCCAGCATTTT.